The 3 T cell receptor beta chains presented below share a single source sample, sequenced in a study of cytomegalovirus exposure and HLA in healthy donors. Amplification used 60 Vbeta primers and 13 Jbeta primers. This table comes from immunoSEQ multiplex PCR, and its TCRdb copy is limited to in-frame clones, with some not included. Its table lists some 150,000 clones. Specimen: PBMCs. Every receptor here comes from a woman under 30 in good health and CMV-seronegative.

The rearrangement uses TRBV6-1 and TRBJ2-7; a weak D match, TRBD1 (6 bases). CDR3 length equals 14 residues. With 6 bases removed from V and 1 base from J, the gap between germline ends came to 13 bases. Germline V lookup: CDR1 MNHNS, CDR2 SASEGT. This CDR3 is CASRYRVGSYEQYF. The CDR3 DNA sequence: TGTGCCAGCAGATACAGGGTAGGGTCCTACGAGCAGTACTTC.

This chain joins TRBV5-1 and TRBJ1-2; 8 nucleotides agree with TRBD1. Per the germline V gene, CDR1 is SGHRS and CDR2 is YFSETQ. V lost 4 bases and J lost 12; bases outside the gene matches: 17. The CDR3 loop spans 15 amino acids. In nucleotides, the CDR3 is TGCGCCAGCAGCACACCAGGGGGCGCGATCGCCCACCACACCTTC. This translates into CASSTPGGAIAHHTF.

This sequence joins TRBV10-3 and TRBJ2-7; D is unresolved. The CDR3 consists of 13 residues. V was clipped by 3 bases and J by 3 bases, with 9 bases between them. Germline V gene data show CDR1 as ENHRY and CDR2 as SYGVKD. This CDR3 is CAISDGAHYEQYV. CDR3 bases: TGTGCCATCAGTGATGGCGCCCACTACGAGCAGTACGTC.